This T cell receptor (beta chain) was sequenced in a study of cytomegalovirus exposure and HLA in healthy donors. Study at large: Unique TCRs from HLA-typed donors, 80 million to 100 million of them, were held in an early data release. Study-wide results and limits: Specificity of a few CMV-associated chains for CMV antigens was verified in vitro. Reports showed the classifier diagnosing cytomegalovirus status with high specificity and sensitivity.

With 60 Vbeta and 13 Jbeta primers, the PCR was carried out. TCRdb keeps only in-frame clones here, not all; method: immunoSEQ multiplex PCR. The sample has over 100,000 clones; approximately 87% are singletons. CDR1 SGDLS and CDR2 YYNGEE come from the germline V gene. CDR3 length equals 15 residues. The V and J ends lost 4 bases and 1 base, in that order; junction bases with no gene match: 2. In this sample, this clone turned up a few times. Its target is not known. The chain has TRBV9 and TRBJ2-2; 9 bases fit TRBD1. This TCR was recovered from a man aged 35 to 55 in good health and CMV-seronegative. Input material: PBMCs. The chain's CDR3 is CASSRTGVNTGELFF. The CDR3 DNA follows: TGTGCCAGCAGCCGGACAGGGGTGAACACCGGGGAGCTGTTTTTT.